These 13 T cell receptor beta chains were all obtained from the same sample, sequenced in a study of graft-versus-host responses after intestinal transplantation. No antigen has been identified for these receptors. TCRdb's copy holds only in-frame clones and misses some; the assay was immunoSEQ multiplex PCR. The top ten clones hold around 0.5% of a sample with tens of thousands of clones, roughly nine tenths of them seen once. The sequencing here drew on unstimulated CD8+ T cells sorted from spleen or lymph node cells, taken before intestinal transplant. The receptors here all came from a human donor who received an intestinal transplant.

This chain uses TRBV11-2 with TRBJ2-2; the match to TRBD1 covers 7 bases. Germline trimming cut 4 bases from V and 2 bases from J; bases unmatched to any gene: 7. Germline V gene sequence: CDR1 SGHAT, CDR2 FQNNGV. The CDR3 consists of 16 residues. The CDR3 reads CASSSLGTDNTGELFF. Here the CDR3 DNA reads TGTGCCAGCAGCTCTCTCGGGACAGATAACACCGGGGAGCTGTTTTTT.

This clone was picked up a small number of times. The genes are TRBV15 and TRBJ1-3; the D gene is possibly TRBD1 (5 bases). V lost 0 bases and J lost 2, with 8 bases in between. The CDR3 is 15 residues long. Per the germline V gene, CDR1 is LNHNV and CDR2 is YYDKDF (reference sequence). This chain's CDR3 is CATSRDQGTGNTIYF. The CDR3 DNA sequence: TGTGCCACCAGCAGAGATCAGGGAACTGGAAACACCATATATTTT. The full variable domain, with the rest looked up from reference TRBV15 and TRBJ1-3, is DAMVIQNPRYQVTQFGKPVTLSCSQTLNHNVMYWYQQKSSQAPKLLFHYYDKDFNNEADTPDNFQSRRPNTSFCFLDIRSPGLGDTAMYLCATSRDQGTGNTIYFGEGSWLTVV.

The chain is built from TRBV9 and TRBJ2-7; 9 bases agree with TRBD1. J lost 1 base, V lost 1 base, and 3 bases had no gene match. The CDR3 extends over 15 amino acids. Germline CDR1 and CDR2: SGDLS and YYNGEE. CDR3 coding DNA: TGTGCCAGCAGCGTAACGGGACAGGGATCCTACGAGCAGTACTTC. It is translated as CASSVTGQGSYEQYF.

This chain connects TRBV7-6 to TRBJ2-7; the D gene is possibly TRBD1 (6 bases). This CDR3 region has 13 residues. V lost 5 bases and J 6 bases, leaving 14 bases between the germline ends. The germline V gene encodes CDR1 SGHVS and CDR2 FNYEAQ. CDR3 in DNA: TGTGCCAGCAGCGTACAGGGCAGGGGCGAGCAGTACTTC. It is translated as CASSVQGRGEQYF. Full variable domain (remainder filled in from reference TRBV7-6 and TRBJ2-7): GAGVSQSPRYKVTKRGQDVALRCDPISGHVSLYWYRQALGQGPEFLTYFNYEAQQDKSGLPNDRFSAERPEGSISTLTIQRTEQRDSAMYRCASSVQGRGEQYFGPGTRLTVT.

V and J are TRBV10-2 and TRBJ1-2, with no clear D. This CDR3 spans 18 amino acids. V was shortened by 3 bases and J by 6 bases, with 26 bases between the two germline ends. Germline assignment: CDR1 WSHSY and CDR2 SAAADI. The CDR3 loop reads CASSDGLYRALPPDGYTF. The CDR3 DNA follows: TGCGCCAGCAGTGACGGACTCTACCGGGCCCTTCCCCCCGATGGCTACACCTTC.

The rearrangement links TRBV4-1 to TRBJ1-4; the D is unclear. Looked up from germline, CDR1 is MGHRA and CDR2 is YSYEKL. The CDR3 has 15 residues. V dropped 1 base and J dropped 5 bases, with 11 bases sitting between them. The CDR3: CASSQVWSSNEKLFF. CDR3 sequence (DNA): TGCGCCAGCAGCCAAGTATGGAGCTCAAATGAAAAACTGTTTTTT.

The chain employs TRBV11-2 and TRBJ2-3; 7 bases are shared with TRBD1. CDR3 length: 15 residues. Trimming at V came to 4 bases and at J to 2 bases, leaving 6 bases not matched to a gene. Germline V lookup: CDR1 SGHAT, CDR2 FQNNGV. CDR3 coding DNA: TGTGCCAGCAGCTCAAGACAGGGACACACAGATACGCAGTATTTT. Translated, it gives CASSSRQGHTDTQYF.

The J gene is TRBJ1-1, the V gene TRBV2; 8 bases align to TRBD1. There are 16 residues in the CDR3. CDR1 and CDR2 (germline): SNHLY, FYNNEI. The ends lost 7 bases at V and 3 bases at J; junction bases unmatched: 13. CDR3 DNA sequence: TGTGCCAGCATAAGGACGAGGACAGGGTGGGACACTGAAGCTTTCTTT. It specifies CASIRTRTGWDTEAFF.

The chain links TRBV6-5 to TRBJ2-1, with 8 bases that match TRBD2. Germline V gene lookup returns CDR1 MNHEY and CDR2 SVGAGI. The CDR3 is 15 amino acids. The J segment lost 3 bases and the V segment lost 2 bases, leaving 3 bases of the junction unmatched. This CDR3 reads CASSYSAGGYNEQFF. In DNA, the CDR3 is TGTGCCAGCAGTTACAGCGCGGGAGGCTACAATGAGCAGTTCTTC.

The chain uses TRBV5-1 and TRBJ1-1; D is undetermined. V lost 4 bases to trimming and J lost 1 base, with 8 bases between them. Germline loops: CDR1 SGHRS, CDR2 YFSETQ. This CDR3 is built from 13 residues. CDR3 residues: CASSLDPNTEAFF. The CDR3 bases are TGCGCCAGCAGCCTAGATCCGAACACTGAAGCTTTCTTT.

The chain carries TRBV4-1 and TRBJ2-3; 8 nucleotides align to TRBD2. Unmatched junction bases numbered 14, after V lost 0 bases and J lost 0 bases. Per the germline V gene, CDR1 is MGHRA and CDR2 is YSYEKL. The CDR3 has 20 residues. This CDR3 is CASSQEASSGWTRSTDTQYF. In nucleotides, the CDR3 is TGCGCCAGCAGCCAAGAGGCTTCTAGCGGGTGGACCAGAAGCACAGATACGCAGTATTTT.

This chain links TRBV28 with TRBJ2-7; 11 positions match TRBD2. The CDR3 sequence is 20 residues long. The junction had 14 bases not matched to a gene; V was cut back by 1 base and J by 0 bases. Germline V CDR1 and CDR2: MDHEN, SYDVKM. CDR3 loop: CASSLLGGTSGPPVSYEQYF. CDR3 bases: TGTGCCAGCAGTTTATTGGGCGGGACTAGCGGACCACCCGTCTCCTACGAGCAGTACTTC.

The V gene is TRBV5-6, the J gene TRBJ1-5; no reliable D call. The CDR3 consists of 12 residues. CDR1 and CDR2 (germline): SGHDT, YYEEEE. Trimming left V 2 bases short and J 6 bases short, with 6 bases between. In DNA, the CDR3 is TGTGCCAGCAGCTTCTTCGGTCAGCCCCAGCATTTT. Its protein is CASSFFGQPQHF.